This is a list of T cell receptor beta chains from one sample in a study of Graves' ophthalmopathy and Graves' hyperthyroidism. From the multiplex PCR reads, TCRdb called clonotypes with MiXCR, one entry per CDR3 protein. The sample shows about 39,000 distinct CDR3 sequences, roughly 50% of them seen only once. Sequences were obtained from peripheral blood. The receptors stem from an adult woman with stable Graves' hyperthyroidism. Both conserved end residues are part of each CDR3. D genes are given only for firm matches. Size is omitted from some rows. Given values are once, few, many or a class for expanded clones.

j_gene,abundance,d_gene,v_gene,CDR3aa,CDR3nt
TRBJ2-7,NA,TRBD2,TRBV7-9,CASSLGSGRADEQYF,TGTGCCAGCAGCTTAGGTAGCGGGAGGGCCGACGAGCAGTACTTC
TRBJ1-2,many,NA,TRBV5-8,CASSPTSLRSKAPYGYTF,TGTGCCAGCAGCCCGACGAGTCTGAGGAGCAAGGCCCCCTATGGCTACACCTTC
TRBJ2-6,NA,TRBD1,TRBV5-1,CASSLSGGNVLTF,TGCGCCAGCAGCTTGTCAGGGGGCAACGTCCTGACTTTC
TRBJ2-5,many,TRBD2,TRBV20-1,CSARGGGLVRETQYF,TGCAGTGCTAGGGGGGGGGGACTAGTGAGGGAGACCCAGTACTTC
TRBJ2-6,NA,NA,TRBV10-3,CASSSGRLSGANVLTF,TGTGCCAGCAGTTCCGGACGGCTCTCTGGGGCCAACGTCCTGACTTTC
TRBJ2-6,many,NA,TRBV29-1,CSVGTASGANVLTF,TGCAGCGTCGGGACGGCCTCTGGGGCCAACGTCCTGACTTTC
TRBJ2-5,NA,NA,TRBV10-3,CASTPTGPQETQYF,TGTGCCAGCACTCCGACAGGTCCGCAAGAGACCCAGTACTTC
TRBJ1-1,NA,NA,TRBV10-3,CATSRGTEAFF,TGTGCCACCAGCCGGGGCACTGAAGCTTTCTTT
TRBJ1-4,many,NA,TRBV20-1,CSARDSPRGGLLGKLFF,TGCAGTGCTAGAGATTCGCCCCGCGGTGGGCTTTTGGGGAAACTGTTTTTT
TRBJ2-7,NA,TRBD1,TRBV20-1,CSATGTAGYEQYF,TGCAGTGCTACCGGGACAGCTGGCTACGAGCAGTACTTC
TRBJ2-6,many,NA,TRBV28,CASSQQGSGANVLTF,TGTGCCAGCAGTCAACAGGGATCTGGGGCCAACGTCCTGACTTTC
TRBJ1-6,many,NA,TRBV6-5,CASSYGGDSPLHF,TGTGCCAGCAGCTATGGAGGGGACTCACCCCTCCACTTT
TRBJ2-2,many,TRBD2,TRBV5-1,CASSSGLAGGHNTGELFF,TGCGCCAGCAGCTCTGGACTAGCGGGAGGGCACAACACCGGGGAGCTGTTTTTT
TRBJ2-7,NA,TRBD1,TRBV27,CASTPGQGRYEQYF,TGTGCCAGCACCCCGGGACAGGGGCGCTACGAGCAGTACTTC
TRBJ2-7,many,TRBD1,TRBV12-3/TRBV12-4,CASSLRTGTYEQYF,TGTGCCAGCAGTTTAAGGACAGGGACCTACGAGCAGTACTTC
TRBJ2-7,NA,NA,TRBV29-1,CSVPGAYEQYF,TGCAGCGTCCCGGGAGCCTACGAGCAGTACTTC
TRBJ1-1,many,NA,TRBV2,CASSGPLQLGDTEAFF,TGTGCCAGCAGTGGACCCCTACAGTTAGGGGACACTGAAGCTTTCTTT
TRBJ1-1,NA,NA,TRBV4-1,CASTRTAREAFF,TGCGCCTCTACCCGGACAGCCCGTGAAGCTTTCTTT
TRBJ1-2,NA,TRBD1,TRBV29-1,CSVEGPGQNYGYTF,TGCAGCGTTGAAGGCCCGGGACAGAACTATGGCTACACCTTC
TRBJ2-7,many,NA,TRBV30,CAWVRVAAMGEQYF,TGTGCCTGGGTCAGAGTAGCGGCTATGGGGGAGCAGTACTTC
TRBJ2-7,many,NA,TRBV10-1,CASSDSGRSYEQYF,TGCGCCAGCAGTGATTCGGGAAGGTCCTACGAGCAGTACTTC
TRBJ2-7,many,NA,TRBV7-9,CASSLAGPSYEQYF,TGTGCCAGCAGCTTAGCGGGACCATCCTACGAGCAGTACTTC
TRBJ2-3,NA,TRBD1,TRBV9,CASSVGGTGVNTQYF,TGTGCCAGCAGCGTAGGCGGGACAGGAGTTAATACGCAGTATTTT
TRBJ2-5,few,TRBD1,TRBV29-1,CSVGAGTGLAETQYF,TGCAGCGTTGGAGCGGGGACAGGGCTTGCAGAGACCCAGTACTTC
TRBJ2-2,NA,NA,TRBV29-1,CSDGGRELFF,TGCAGCGACGGGGGACGGGAGCTGTTTTTT
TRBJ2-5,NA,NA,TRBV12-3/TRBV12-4,CASSSSFLGETQHF,TGTGCCAGCAGTTCTAGTTTTCTGGGAGAGACCCAGCACTTC
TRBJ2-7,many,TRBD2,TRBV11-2,CASSLDSPGTSGSWYEQYF,TGTGCCAGCAGCTTAGACTCCCCCGGGACTAGCGGGAGTTGGTACGAGCAGTACTTC
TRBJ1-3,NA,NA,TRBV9,CASKWAKESSGNTIYF,TGTGCCAGCAAGTGGGCAAAAGAGAGCTCTGGAAACACCATATATTTT
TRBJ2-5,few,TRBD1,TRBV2,CASNSGDRVGTQYF,TGTGCCAGCAATTCAGGGGACAGGGTCGGGACCCAGTACTTC
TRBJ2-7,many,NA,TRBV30,CAWSVPSLTREQYF,TGTGCCTGGAGTGTACCCTCCTTAACGAGGGAGCAGTACTTC
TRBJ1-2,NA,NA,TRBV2,CASSQGRVNYGYTF,TGTGCCAGCAGCCAGGGACGGGTAAACTATGGCTACACCTTC
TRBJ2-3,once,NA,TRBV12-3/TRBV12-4,CASSLGGDTDTQYF,TGTGCCAGCAGTTTAGGCGGGGACACAGATACGCAGTATTTT
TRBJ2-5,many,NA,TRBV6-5,CASSYSIGLPQETQYF,TGTGCCAGCAGTTACTCGATTGGACTACCTCAAGAGACCCAGTACTTC
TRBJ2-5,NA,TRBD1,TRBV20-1,CSATGGKETQYF,TGCAGTGCTACAGGGGGAAAAGAGACCCAGTACTTC
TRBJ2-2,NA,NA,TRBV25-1,CASSFGGAGELFF,TGTGCCAGCAGCTTTGGTGGAGCCGGGGAGCTGTTTTTT
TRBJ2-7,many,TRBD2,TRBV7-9,CASSPGLAFDEQYF,TGTGCCAGCAGCCCGGGACTAGCGTTCGACGAGCAGTACTTC
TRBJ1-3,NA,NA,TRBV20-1,CSASRQENTIYF,TGCAGTGCTAGTAGACAGGAGAACACCATATATTTT
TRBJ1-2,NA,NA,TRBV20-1,CSAPVAGRGYTF,TGCAGTGCTCCCGTAGCGGGGCGAGGGTACACCTTC
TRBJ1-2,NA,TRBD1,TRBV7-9,CASSLNPGQNYGYTF,TGTGCCAGCAGCCTGAACCCGGGACAGAACTATGGCTACACCTTC
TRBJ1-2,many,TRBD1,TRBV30,CAWSVTGRSGYTF,TGTGCCTGGAGTGTGACAGGGAGGTCTGGCTACACCTTC
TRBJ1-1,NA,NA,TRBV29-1,CSVTGGVAFF,TGCAGCGTCACGGGCGGGGTAGCTTTCTTT
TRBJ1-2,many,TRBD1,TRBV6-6,CASTPETGGAYTF,TGTGCCAGCACCCCCGAGACAGGGGGAGCCTACACCTTC
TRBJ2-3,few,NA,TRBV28,CASNWGADTQYF,TGTGCCAGCAATTGGGGGGCAGATACGCAGTATTTT
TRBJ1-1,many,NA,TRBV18,CASSPPTRTLLNTEAFF,TGTGCCAGCTCACCACCCACCAGGACCCTCCTGAACACTGAAGCTTTCTTT
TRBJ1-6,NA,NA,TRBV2,CTSIGQWNSPLHF,TGTACCAGCATCGGTCAGTGGAATTCACCCCTCCACTTT
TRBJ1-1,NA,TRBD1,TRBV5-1,CASSTGQGWTEAFF,TGCGCCAGCAGCACAGGACAGGGTTGGACTGAAGCTTTCTTT
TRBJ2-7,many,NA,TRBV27,CASSSTGTRSYEQYF,TGTGCCAGCAGTTCAACCGGGACAAGGAGCTACGAGCAGTACTTC
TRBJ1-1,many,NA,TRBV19,CASRSNRARGDTEAFF,TGTGCCAGTAGGTCAAACAGGGCGCGAGGGGACACTGAAGCTTTCTTT
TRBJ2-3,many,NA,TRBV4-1,CASSQTYADTQYF,TGCGCCAGCAGCCAAACGTACGCAGATACGCAGTATTTT
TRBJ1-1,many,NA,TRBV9,CASSPSPSQGTEAFF,TGTGCCAGCAGCCCTAGCCCATCACAGGGAACTGAAGCTTTCTTT
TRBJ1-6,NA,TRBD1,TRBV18,CASSQMDREGTLNSPLHF,TGTGCCAGCTCACAGATGGACAGGGAAGGGACCCTGAATTCACCCCTCCACTTT
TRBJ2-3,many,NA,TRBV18,CASSPDTQYF,TGTGCCAGCTCACCAGATACGCAGTATTTT
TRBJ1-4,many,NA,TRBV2,CASRTGTNEKLFF,TGTGCCAGCAGAACCGGGACGAATGAAAAACTGTTTTTT
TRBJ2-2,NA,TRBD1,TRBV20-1,CSARPRGHGELFF,TGCAGTGCTAGGCCCAGGGGGCACGGGGAGCTGTTTTTT
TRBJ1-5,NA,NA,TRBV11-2,CASSLSSVSPAGNQPQHF,TGTGCCAGCAGCTTAAGTTCAGTCTCCCCGGCGGGCAATCAGCCCCAGCATTTT
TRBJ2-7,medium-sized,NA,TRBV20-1,CSARRILSVDEQYF,TGCAGTGCTAGGCGGATTCTGAGCGTGGACGAGCAGTACTTC
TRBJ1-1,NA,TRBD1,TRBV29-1,CRQGGLNTEAFF,TGCAGGCAGGGGGGGCTGAACACTGAAGCTTTCTTT
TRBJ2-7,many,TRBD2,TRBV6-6,CASKQIAGGTYEQYF,TGTGCCAGCAAACAAATAGCGGGAGGGACCTACGAGCAGTACTTC
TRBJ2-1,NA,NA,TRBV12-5,CASGVESEQFF,TGTGCTAGTGGAGTTGAGAGTGAGCAGTTCTTC
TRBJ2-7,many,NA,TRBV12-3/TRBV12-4,CASRIQRGASYEQYF,TGTGCCAGCAGGATACAACGGGGGGCCTCCTACGAGCAGTACTTC